What follows is one TCR beta chain and its context. Its matching antigen is unknown. Only in-frame clones appear in the TCRdb table, and some are missing; sequencing was by immunoSEQ multiplex PCR. The table records more than 100,000 clones, approximately 90% of them present only once. This entry belongs to a study of T cell responses to AZD1222 COVID-19 vaccine. Whole-study results and caveats: Regions 160-218 and 743-854 held dominance among vaccine-associated CD4 TCRs, which spanned spike.

V lost 2 bases and J lost 2, with 12 bases in between. This CDR3 comprises 15 residues. The germline gives CDR1 SGHTA, CDR2 FQGNSA. The sample was peripheral blood, taken on day 0 of AZD1222 vaccination. The TCR originated in an adult in good health. The chain has TRBV7-2 and TRBJ1-1; D call uncertain. In nucleotides, the CDR3 is TGTGCCAGCAGCTTAACCCTCCAGGTCAACACTGAAGCTTTCTTT. Translating it yields CASSLTLQVNTEAFF.